This T cell receptor (beta chain) emerged from a study of shared clonotypes between healthy human individuals. Background on the study: Used for every donor were three CD4 naive, three CD4 memory, two CD8 naive and one CD8 memory plate.

The CD4+ fraction was divided into a CD45RA+ naive subset and a CD45RA-negative memory subset. Assay used: immunoSEQ multiplex PCR; TCRdb lists only in-frame clones, some missing. The data contain some 2,000,000 clones, around 95% of them singletons. Trimming removed 2 bases from V and 4 bases from J, with 21 bases in between. From germline, CDR1 is LGHNA and CDR2 YNFKEQ. The CDR3 is made up of 17 amino acids. This chain connects TRBV4-2 to TRBJ2-7; possibly TRBD1 or TRBD2 for D (5 bases each). Sample: naive CD4+ T cells sorted from blood. Subset indicated: CD45RA+ positively selected. This clonotype was obtained from a man between 18 and 35 years old in good health. The CDR3 bases are TGTGCCAGCAGCCAACCTTCGACTGCGGCCGGGGCGTACGAGCAGTACTTC. Translated, it gives CASSQPSTAAGAYEQYF.